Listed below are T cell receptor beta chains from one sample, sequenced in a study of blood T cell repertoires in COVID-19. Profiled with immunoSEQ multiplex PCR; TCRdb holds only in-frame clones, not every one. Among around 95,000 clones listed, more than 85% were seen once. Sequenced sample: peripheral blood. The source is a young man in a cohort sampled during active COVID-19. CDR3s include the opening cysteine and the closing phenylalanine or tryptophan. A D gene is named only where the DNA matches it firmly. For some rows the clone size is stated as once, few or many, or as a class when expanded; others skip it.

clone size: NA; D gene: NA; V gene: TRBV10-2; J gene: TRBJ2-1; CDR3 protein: CASAGSSYNEQFF; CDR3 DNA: TGCGCCAGCGCGGGGAGCTCCTACAATGAGCAGTTCTTC
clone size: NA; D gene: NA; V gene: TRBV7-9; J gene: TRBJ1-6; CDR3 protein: CASSIDSSSPLHF; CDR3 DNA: TGTGCCAGCAGCATCGACAGTAGTTCACCCCTCCACTTT
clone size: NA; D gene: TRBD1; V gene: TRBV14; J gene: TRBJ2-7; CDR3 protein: CASSPQTGFYEQYF; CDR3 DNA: TGTGCCAGCAGCCCTCAGACAGGGTTTTACGAGCAGTACTTC
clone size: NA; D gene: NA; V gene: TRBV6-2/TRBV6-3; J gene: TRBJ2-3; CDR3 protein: CASSYGAVDTQYF; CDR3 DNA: TGTGCCAGCAGTTACGGGGCGGTAGATACGCAGTATTTT
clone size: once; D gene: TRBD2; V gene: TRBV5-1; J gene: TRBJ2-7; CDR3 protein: CASREGSSYEQYF; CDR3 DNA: TGCGCAAGCAGGGAGGGCAGCTCCTACGAGCAGTACTTC
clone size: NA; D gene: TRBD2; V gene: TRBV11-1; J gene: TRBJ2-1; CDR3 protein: CASSRGGESYNEQFF; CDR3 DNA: TGTGCCAGCAGCCGTGGGGGGGAATCCTACAATGAGCAGTTCTTC
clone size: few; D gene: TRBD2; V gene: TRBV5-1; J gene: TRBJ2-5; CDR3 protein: CASSLLAGGPEETQYF; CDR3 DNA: TGCGCCAGCAGCTTATTAGCGGGGGGGCCGGAAGAGACCCAGTACTTC
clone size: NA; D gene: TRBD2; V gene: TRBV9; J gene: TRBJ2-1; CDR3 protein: CASSVGASGGYNEQFF; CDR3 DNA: TGTGCCAGCAGCGTAGGGGCTAGCGGGGGCTACAATGAGCAGTTCTTC
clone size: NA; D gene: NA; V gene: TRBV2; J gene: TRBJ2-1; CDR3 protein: CASAGLSYNEQFF; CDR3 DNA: TGTGCCAGTGCAGGGTTATCCTACAATGAGCAGTTCTTC
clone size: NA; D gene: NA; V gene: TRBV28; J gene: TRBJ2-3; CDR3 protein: CASSGADTQYF; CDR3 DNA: TGTGCCAGCAGTGGGGCGGATACGCAGTATTTT
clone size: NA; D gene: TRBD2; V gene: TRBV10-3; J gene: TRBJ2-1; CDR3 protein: CATDLAGGNNEQFF; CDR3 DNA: TGTGCCACCGACCTAGCGGGGGGGAACAATGAGCAGTTCTTC
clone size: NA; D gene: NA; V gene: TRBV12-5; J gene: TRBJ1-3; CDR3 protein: CASGLDLGGTGNTIYF; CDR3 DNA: TGTGCTAGTGGTTTGGACTTAGGGGGAACTGGAAACACCATATATTTT
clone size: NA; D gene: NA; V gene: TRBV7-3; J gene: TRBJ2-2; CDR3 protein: CASSLLPAANTGELFF; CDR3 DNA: TGTGCCAGCAGCTTACTTCCGGCGGCGAACACCGGGGAGCTGTTTTTT
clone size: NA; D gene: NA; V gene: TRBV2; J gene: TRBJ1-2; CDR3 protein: CASSDSPGGYTF; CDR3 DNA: TGTGCCAGCAGTGACAGCCCAGGGGGCTACACCTTC
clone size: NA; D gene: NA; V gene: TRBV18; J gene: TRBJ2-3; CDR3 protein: CASSPRLGGGTDTQYF; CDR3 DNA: TGTGCCAGCTCACCACGTCTGGGGGGAGGCACAGATACGCAGTATTTT
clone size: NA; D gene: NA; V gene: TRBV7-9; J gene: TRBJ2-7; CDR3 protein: CASSLASGQLGEQYF; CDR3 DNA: TGTGCCAGCAGTTTAGCGTCAGGACAGCTTGGGGAGCAGTACTTC
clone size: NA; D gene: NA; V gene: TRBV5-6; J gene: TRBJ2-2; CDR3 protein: CASSLVQENTGELFF; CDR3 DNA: TGTGCCAGCAGCTTGGTACAGGAGAACACCGGGGAGCTGTTTTTT
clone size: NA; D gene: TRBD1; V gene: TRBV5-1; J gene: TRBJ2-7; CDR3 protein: CASSHPERGQVVGEQYF; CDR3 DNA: TGCGCCAGCAGCCATCCAGAGAGGGGACAGGTTGTAGGCGAGCAGTACTTC
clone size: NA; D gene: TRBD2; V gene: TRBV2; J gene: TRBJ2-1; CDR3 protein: CASTGGAAGWSYNEQFF; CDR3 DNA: TGTGCCAGCACCGGGGGGGCGGCAGGATGGTCCTACAATGAGCAGTTCTTC
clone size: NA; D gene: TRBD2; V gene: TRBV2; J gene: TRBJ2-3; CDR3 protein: CATVSGAADTQYF; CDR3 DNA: TGTGCCACCGTTAGCGGGGCTGCTGATACGCAGTATTTT
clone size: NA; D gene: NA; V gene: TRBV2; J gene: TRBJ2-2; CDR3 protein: CASRARDTGELFF; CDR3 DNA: TGTGCCAGCAGAGCGAGGGACACCGGGGAGCTGTTTTTT
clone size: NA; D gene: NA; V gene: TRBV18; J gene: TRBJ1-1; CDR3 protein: CASSPQGVGTEAFF; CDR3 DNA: TGTGCCAGCTCACCACAGGGGGTGGGCACTGAAGCTTTCTTT
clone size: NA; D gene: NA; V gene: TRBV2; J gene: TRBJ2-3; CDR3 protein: CASVKGVGTDTQYF; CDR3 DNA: TGTGCCAGCGTAAAGGGGGTTGGCACAGATACGCAGTATTTT
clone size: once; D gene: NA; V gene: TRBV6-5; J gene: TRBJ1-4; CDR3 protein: CASSYSGGTNEKLFF; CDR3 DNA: TGTGCCAGCAGTTACTCGGGAGGGACTAATGAAAAACTGTTTTTT
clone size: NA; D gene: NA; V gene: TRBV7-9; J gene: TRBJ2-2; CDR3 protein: CASSSDTGELFF; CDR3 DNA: TGTGCCAGCAGCTCCGACACCGGGGAGCTGTTTTTT
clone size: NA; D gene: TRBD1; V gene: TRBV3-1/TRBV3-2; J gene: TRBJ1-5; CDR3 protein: CAGVTGKGNQPQHF; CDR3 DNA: TGTGCCGGGGTGACAGGGAAGGGCAATCAGCCCCAGCATTTT
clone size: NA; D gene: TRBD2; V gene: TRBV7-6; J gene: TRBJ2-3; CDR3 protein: CASSSSGGLTDTQYF; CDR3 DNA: TGTGCCAGCAGCTCTAGCGGGGGATTAACAGATACGCAGTATTTT
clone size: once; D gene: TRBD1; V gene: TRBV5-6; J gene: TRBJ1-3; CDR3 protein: CASSFQGANGNTIYF; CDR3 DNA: TGTGCCAGCAGCTTTCAGGGGGCAAATGGAAACACCATATATTTT
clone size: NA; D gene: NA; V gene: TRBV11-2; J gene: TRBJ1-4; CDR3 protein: CASSLHLAGNNEKLFF; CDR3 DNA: TGTGCCAGCAGCTTACACTTGGCAGGGAATAATGAAAAACTGTTTTTT
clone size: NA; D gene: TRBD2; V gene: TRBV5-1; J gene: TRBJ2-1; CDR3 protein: CASSMTSFTNEQFF; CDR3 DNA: TGCGCCAGCAGCATGACTAGCTTTACCAATGAGCAGTTCTTC
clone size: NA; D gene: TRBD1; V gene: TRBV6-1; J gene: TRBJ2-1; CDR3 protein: CASSARTRGPSYNEQFF; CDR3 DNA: TGTGCCAGCAGTGCAAGGACCAGGGGGCCCTCCTACAATGAGCAGTTCTTC
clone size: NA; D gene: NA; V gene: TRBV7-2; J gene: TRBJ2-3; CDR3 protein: CASSLMGPRSPGTQYF; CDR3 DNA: TGTGCCAGCAGCTTAATGGGGCCAAGGTCCCCAGGTACGCAGTATTTT
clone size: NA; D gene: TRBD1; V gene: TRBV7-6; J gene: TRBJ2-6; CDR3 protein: CASSLVPQGTGANVLTF; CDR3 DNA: TGTGCCAGCAGCTTAGTACCACAGGGGACCGGGGCCAACGTCCTGACTTTC
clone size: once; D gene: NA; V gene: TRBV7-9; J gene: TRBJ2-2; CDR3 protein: CASSLLENTGELFF; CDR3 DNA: TGTGCCAGCAGCTTATTAGAGAACACCGGGGAGCTGTTTTTT
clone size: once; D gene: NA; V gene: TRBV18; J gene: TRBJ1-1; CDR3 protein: CASSQGGTTEAFF; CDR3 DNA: TGTGCCAGCTCACAGGGAGGGACCACTGAAGCTTTCTTT
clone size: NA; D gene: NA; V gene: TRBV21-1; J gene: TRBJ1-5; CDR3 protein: CASSSQAGGKVDQPQHF; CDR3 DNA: TGTGCCAGCAGCTCCCAGGCCGGAGGGAAAGTGGATCAGCCCCAGCATTTT
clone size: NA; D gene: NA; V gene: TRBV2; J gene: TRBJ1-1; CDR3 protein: CASSVQGVGPEAFF; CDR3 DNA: TGTGCCAGCAGTGTACAGGGTGTTGGTCCTGAAGCTTTCTTT
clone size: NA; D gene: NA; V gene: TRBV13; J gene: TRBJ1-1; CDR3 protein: CASSLERNTEAFF; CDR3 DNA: TGTGCCAGCAGCTTAGAGAGGAACACTGAAGCTTTCTTT
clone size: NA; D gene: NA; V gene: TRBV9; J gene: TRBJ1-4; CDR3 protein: CASSVGAEPSNEKLFF; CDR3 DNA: TGTGCCAGCAGCGTAGGTGCGGAACCTTCTAATGAAAAACTGTTTTTT
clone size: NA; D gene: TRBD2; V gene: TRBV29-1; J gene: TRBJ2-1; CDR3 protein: CSVAGLGLLSSYNEQFF; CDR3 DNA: TGCAGCGTGGCGGGACTAGGACTTTTGAGCTCCTACAATGAGCAGTTCTTC
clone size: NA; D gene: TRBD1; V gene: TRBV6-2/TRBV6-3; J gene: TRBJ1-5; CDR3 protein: CASSPHRGSSQPQHF; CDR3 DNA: TGTGCCAGCAGCCCACACAGGGGCTCCAGTCAGCCCCAGCATTTT
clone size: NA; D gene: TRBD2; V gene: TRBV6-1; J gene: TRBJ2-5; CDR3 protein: CASSEGVGGDTQYF; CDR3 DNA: TGTGCCAGCAGTGAAGGGGTCGGGGGGGATACCCAGTACTTC
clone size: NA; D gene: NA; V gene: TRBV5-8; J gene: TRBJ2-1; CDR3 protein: CASSLDRWYGNEQFF; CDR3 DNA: TGTGCCAGCAGCCTAGACAGGTGGTATGGCAATGAGCAGTTCTTC
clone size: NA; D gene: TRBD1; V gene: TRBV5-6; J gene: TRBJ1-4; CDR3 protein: CASSFGPEDRVTEKLFF; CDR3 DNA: TGTGCCAGCAGCTTTGGTCCGGAGGACAGGGTTACTGAAAAACTGTTTTTT
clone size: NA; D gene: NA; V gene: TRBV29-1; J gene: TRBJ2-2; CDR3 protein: CSVALSANAGELFF; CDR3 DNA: TGCAGCGTTGCTCTTAGCGCGAACGCCGGGGAGCTGTTTTTT
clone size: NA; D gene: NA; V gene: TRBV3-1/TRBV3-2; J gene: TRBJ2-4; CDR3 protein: CASSQAGSRGLAYF; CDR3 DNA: TGTGCCAGCAGCCAAGCCGGCTCAAGGGGGTTGGCTTACTTC
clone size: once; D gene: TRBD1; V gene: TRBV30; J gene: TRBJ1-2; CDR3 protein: CARKTGTNYGYTF; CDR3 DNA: TGTGCCCGCAAGACAGGGACTAACTATGGCTACACCTTC
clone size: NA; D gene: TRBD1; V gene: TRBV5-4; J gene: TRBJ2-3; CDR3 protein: CASSPGTDQFTDTQYF; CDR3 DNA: TGTGCCAGCAGCCCCGGGACAGACCAATTCACAGATACGCAGTATTTT
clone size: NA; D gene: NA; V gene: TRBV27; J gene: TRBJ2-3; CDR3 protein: CASSFSGDTQYF; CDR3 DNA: TGTGCCAGCAGTTTTTCCGGAGATACGCAGTATTTT
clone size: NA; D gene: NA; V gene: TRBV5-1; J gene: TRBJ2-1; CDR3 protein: CASSLGSEGANEQFF; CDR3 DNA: TGCGCCAGCAGCTTGGGATCTGAAGGGGCTAATGAGCAGTTCTTC
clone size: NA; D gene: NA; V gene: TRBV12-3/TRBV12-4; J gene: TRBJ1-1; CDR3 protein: CASRRQTEAFF; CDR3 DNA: TGTGCCAGCAGACGACAGACTGAAGCTTTCTTT
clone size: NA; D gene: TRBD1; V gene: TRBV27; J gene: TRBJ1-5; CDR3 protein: CASSRDRSNQPQHF; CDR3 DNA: TGTGCCAGCAGTAGGGACAGAAGCAATCAGCCCCAGCATTTT
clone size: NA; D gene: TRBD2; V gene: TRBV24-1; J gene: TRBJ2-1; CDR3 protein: CATSAAGELGEQFF; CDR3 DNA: TGTGCCACCAGTGCAGCGGGGGAGCTCGGTGAGCAGTTCTTC
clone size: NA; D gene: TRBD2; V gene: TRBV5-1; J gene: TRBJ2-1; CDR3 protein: CASSPSLASGGVEQFF; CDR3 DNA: TGCGCCAGCAGCCCCTCCCTTGCTAGCGGGGGGGTTGAGCAGTTCTTC